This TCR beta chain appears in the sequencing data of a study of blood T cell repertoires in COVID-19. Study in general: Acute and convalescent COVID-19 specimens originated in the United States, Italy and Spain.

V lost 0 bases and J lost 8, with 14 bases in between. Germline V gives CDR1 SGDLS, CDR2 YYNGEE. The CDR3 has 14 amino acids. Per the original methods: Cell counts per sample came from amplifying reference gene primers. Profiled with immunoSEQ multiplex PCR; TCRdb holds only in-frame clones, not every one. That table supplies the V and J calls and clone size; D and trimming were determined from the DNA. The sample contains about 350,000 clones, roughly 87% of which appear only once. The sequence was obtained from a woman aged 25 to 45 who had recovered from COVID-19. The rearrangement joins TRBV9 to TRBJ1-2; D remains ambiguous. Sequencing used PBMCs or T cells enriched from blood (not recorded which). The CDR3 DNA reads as TGTGCCAGCAGCGTAGGTGAAACCCCGGGGGGCTACACCTTC. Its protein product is CASSVGETPGGYTF.